The 25 T cell receptor beta chains below were found in one sample sequenced in a study of chemoradiotherapy in HPV16-positive cancers. Here immunoSEQ multiplex PCR was the method, and the copy in TCRdb shows in-frame clones only, minus some. The data hold 11,000 or so clones, with roughly three quarters observed a single time. The specimen was collected from a patient who underwent chemoradiotherapy. Receptors originate from a human donor with HPV-associated anogenital cancer.

The chain links TRBV5-6 to TRBJ2-3; 8 bases agree with TRBD1. CDR3 length: 17 residues. The V and J ends lost 2 bases and 1 base, in that order; junction bases with no gene match: 9. The V gene's germline CDR1 is SGHDT and CDR2 YYEEEE. The CDR3 nucleotides are TGTGCCAGCAGCTTAAGGACAGGGCATGGGGGCACAGATACGCAGTATTTT. Its protein product is CASSLRTGHGGTDTQYF.

The V call is TRBV5-1, the J call TRBJ1-2, with a tentative D call TRBD1 (5 bases). Trimming stripped 4 bases from V and 5 bases from J, with 18 bases between. Germline V gene sequence: CDR1 SGHRS, CDR2 YFSETQ. This CDR3 comprises 15 residues. The CDR3 bases are TGCGCCAGCAGCGTGAGGGGACCCCCCGAATATGGCTACACCTTC. Translation gives CASSVRGPPEYGYTF. The full variable domain, rest sourced from reference TRBV5-1 and TRBJ1-2, is KAGVTQTPRYLIKTRGQQVTLSCSPISGHRSVSWYQQTPGQGLQFLFEYFSETQRNKGNFPGRFSGRQFSNSRSEMNVSTLELGDSALYLCASSVRGPPEYGYTFGSGTRLTVV.

This chain joins TRBV28 and TRBJ2-7; D gene unclear. V lost 5 bases, J lost 1 base, and 9 bases lay in between. This CDR3 contains 13 residues. CDR1 is MDHEN, CDR2 SYDVKM, per germline. CDR3 region: CASSPVASYEQYF. In DNA, the CDR3 is TGTGCCAGCAGTCCAGTGGCTTCCTACGAGCAGTACTTC.

This clone was counted between two and nine times. The chain has TRBV5-1 and TRBJ2-7; 10 nucleotides line up with TRBD1. This CDR3 has 16 amino acids. Per the germline V gene, CDR1 is SGHRS and CDR2 is YFSETQ. The trim removed 0 bases at V and 6 bases at J, leaving 9 bases unmatched. CDR3 sequence reads: CASSLAGTGALSEQYF. CDR3 sequence (DNA): TGCGCCAGCAGCTTGGCTGGGACAGGGGCTCTGTCCGAGCAGTACTTC.

This clone was observed a few times. The identical CDR3 is also encoded by other nucleotide sequences in the sample. The V call is TRBV20-1, the J call TRBJ1-2; the D is unclear. Germline V gene sequence: CDR1 DFQATT, CDR2 SNEGSKA (reference sequence). Trimming shortened V by 3 bases and J by 6 bases, and 5 bases separated the two germline ends. This CDR3 spans 10 amino acids. CDR3 residues: CSARSNGYTF. The CDR3 DNA sequence: TGCAGTGCTAGGTCGAATGGCTACACCTTC.

This clone was observed once. This chain uses TRBV9 with TRBJ1-1; the D is unclear. The CDR3 loop spans 12 amino acids. With 4 bases removed from V and 9 bases from J, the gap between germline ends came to 13 bases. Germline V gene sequence: CDR1 SGDLS, CDR2 YYNGEE. CDR3 sequence (DNA): TGTGCCAGCAGCCCCCTCCAGCCACAAGCTTTCTTT. This encodes CASSPLQPQAFF. The full variable domain, its missing parts supplied by reference TRBV9 and TRBJ1-1, is DSGVTQTPKHLITATGQRVTLRCSPRSGDLSVYWYQQSLDQGLQFLIQYYNGEERAKGNILERFSAQQFPDLHSELNLSSLELGDSALYFCASSPLQPQAFFGQGTRLTVV.

V usage is TRBV7-9 and J usage is TRBJ1-4; no definite D call. Between the trimmed V and J ends, which lost 1 base and 8 bases, there was a span of 14 bases. The CDR3 spans 15 residues. Germline assignment: CDR1 SEHNR and CDR2 FQNEAQ (reference sequence). The CDR3 DNA is TGTGCCAGCAGCTTAGGACTGGATGGGAGAGAAAAACTGTTTTTT. Protein: CASSLGLDGREKLFF.

Here the CDR3 reads CSVGDGHKETQYF. Written as DNA, the CDR3 is TGCAGCGTCGGTGACGGACACAAAGAGACCCAGTACTTC. V usage is TRBV29-1 and J usage is TRBJ2-5; D possibly corresponds to TRBD1 (5 bases). The V end was cut by 6 bases, the J end by 3 bases, with 14 bases between. From germline, CDR1 is SQVTM and CDR2 ANQGSEA. This CDR3 has 13 amino acids.

This chain links TRBV5-1 with TRBJ1-2; no reliable D call. V lost 5 bases and J lost 0, with 14 bases in between. Germline V gene data show CDR1 as SGHRS and CDR2 as YFSETQ. This CDR3 spans 15 amino acids. The CDR3 is CASREGVTSNYGYTF. The CDR3 region has the DNA TGCGCCAGCAGGGAAGGCGTAACCTCTAACTATGGCTACACCTTC.

V usage is TRBV5-1 and J usage is TRBJ2-1; no clear D. Trimming pared 2 bases from V and 1 base from J, leaving 7 bases between. Looked up from germline, CDR1 is SGHRS and CDR2 is YFSETQ. The CDR3 extends over 14 amino acids. The CDR3 spells CASSLDMSYNEQFF. The CDR3 bases are TGCGCCAGCAGCTTAGACATGTCCTACAATGAGCAGTTCTTC.

The CDR3 region has the DNA TGTGCCAGCAGCTTAGCGGGGAACTATGGCTACACCTTC. Translating gives CASSLAGNYGYTF. The chain joins TRBV11-2 to TRBJ1-2; D is unclear. The CDR3 is 13 amino acids. With 1 base removed from V and 2 bases from J, the gap between germline ends came to 5 bases. Germline V gene lookup returns CDR1 SGHAT and CDR2 FQNNGV.

The chain has TRBV10-3 and TRBJ1-3, with unresolved D. Germline V lookup: CDR1 ENHRY, CDR2 SYGVKD. The V gene lost 0 bases and the J gene lost 2 bases, with 14 bases spanning the gap. The CDR3 spans 17 residues. Here the CDR3 reads CAISESLGTVTGNTIYF. The CDR3 bases are TGTGCCATCAGTGAGTCTCTGGGAACCGTCACTGGAAACACCATATATTTT.

The chain couples TRBV30 to TRBJ1-1; TRBD1 might be the D (5 bases). From germline, CDR1 is GTSNPN and CDR2 SVGIG (reference sequence). V was clipped by 8 bases and J by 11 bases, with 15 bases between them. This CDR3 has 10 amino acids. DNA for the CDR3: TGTGCCGCAAACCAGGGTGGTGCTTTCTTT. Protein product: CAANQGGAFF.

The chain is built from TRBV21-1 and TRBJ2-5; TRBD2, the table's D call, lacks a check against the DNA. The J call may be in error: the DNA end matches TRBJ2-7 better. TRBV21-1 is listed as a pseudogene. CDR3 length: 19 amino acids. CDR3 sequence reads: CASSPPLSSGVPRSYEQYF. CDR3 in DNA: TGTGCCAGCAGTCCTCCCCTCTCTAGCGGGGTACCTAGGTCCTACGAGCAGTACTTC.

The chain combines TRBV30 with TRBJ1-2; tentatively, D is TRBD1 (5 bases). Germline assignment: CDR1 GTSNPN and CDR2 SVGIG (reference sequence). The length of the CDR3 is 12 residues. The CDR3 coding sequence is TGTGTTGGGGGTGATTCGGGCTATGGCTACACCTTC. This sequence encodes CVGGDSGYGYTF.

The chain joins TRBV18 to TRBJ1-3, with D perhaps TRBD1 (6 bases). V lost 4 bases and J lost 0, with 13 bases in between. The CDR3 spans 16 residues. Germline CDR1 is KGHSH and CDR2 is LQKENI. CDR3 protein: CASSHRDTISGNTIYF. The CDR3 DNA is TGTGCCAGCTCACACCGGGACACAATCTCTGGAAACACCATATATTTT.

The chain recombines TRBV4-3 with TRBJ2-2; D might be TRBD1 or TRBD2, each matching 6 bases. Germline lookup yields CDR1 LGHNA and CDR2 YSLEER. Between the trimmed V and J ends, which lost 0 bases and 6 bases, there was a span of 20 bases. The CDR3 is 18 amino acids. The CDR3 bases are TGCGCCAGCAGCCAAGATCGCCGCTTGACGGGGGCCGCCGGGGAGCTGTTTTTT. Amino acids: CASSQDRRLTGAAGELFF.

The chain is built from TRBV30 and TRBJ1-2; D unresolved. The CDR3 loop spans 14 amino acids. Germline-derived CDR1 and CDR2 are GTSNPN and SVGIG (reference sequence). Trimming took off 1 base at V and 3 bases at J, with 12 bases between the two ends. The CDR3 DNA follows: TGTGCCTGGAGTGACCCGGGAAAGGACTATGGCTACACCTTC. Translation: CAWSDPGKDYGYTF.

CDR3 in DNA: TGTGCCAGCAGTCGGACGGGATTAAGCTCCTACGAGCAGTACTTC. It encodes CASSRTGLSSYEQYF. V is TRBV27 and J is TRBJ2-5; D possibly corresponds to TRBD2 (5 bases). The closer fit of TRBJ2-7 to the DNA end suggests the J call may be wrong. Germline-derived CDR1 and CDR2 are MNHEY and SMNVEV (reference sequence). The CDR3 loop spans 15 amino acids.

V is TRBV6-5 and J is TRBJ2-5; 9 bases fit TRBD2. Losses at the gene ends were 4 bases for V and 5 bases for J; bases not matched to a gene: 5. CDR3 size: 14 residues. Germline V gene data show CDR1 as MNHEY and CDR2 as SVGAGI. The CDR3 DNA is TGTGCCAGCAGTTGGCGGGGGGGCGGGGAGACCCAGTACTTC. Translated: CASSWRGGGETQYF.

The chain is built from TRBV7-3 and TRBJ1-1; perhaps TRBD1 as D (5 bases). Germline CDR1 and CDR2: SGHTA and FQGTGA. V was pared by 2 bases and J by 4 bases, with 14 bases between. The CDR3 loop spans 15 amino acids. CDR3 in DNA: TGTGCCAGCAGCTTAGAGGGTTGGGGGAGCACTGAAGCTTTCTTT. This codes for CASSLEGWGSTEAFF.

In this sample, this clone turned up a few times. The chain links TRBV25-1 to TRBJ2-7; TRBD1 aligns across 7 bases. The trim removed 6 bases at V and 5 bases at J, leaving 4 bases unmatched. Germline-derived CDR1 and CDR2 are MGHDK and SYGVNS. The CDR3 consists of 12 residues. The CDR3 coding sequence is TGTGCCAGCAGGGGCGACAGGGACGAGCAGTACTTC. Protein: CASRGDRDEQYF.

The V gene is TRBV4-2, the J gene TRBJ1-2; 9 nucleotides agree with TRBD1. The CDR3 covers 19 residues. The J segment lost 6 bases and the V segment lost 1 base, leaving 18 bases of the junction unmatched. Germline CDR1 is LGHNA and CDR2 is YNFKEQ. The CDR3 DNA reads as TGTGCCAGCAGCCAAGGATTAGGGCTAGGGGGACAGGGATTCAATGGCTACACCTTC. It codes for CASSQGLGLGGQGFNGYTF.

This clone was counted between two and nine times. The CDR3 nucleotides are TGTGCCAGCGCCCGGGACATTAGCAATCAGCCCCAGCATTTT. This sequence encodes CASARDISNQPQHF. The chain combines TRBV28 with TRBJ1-5, with D possibly being TRBD1 (6 bases). CDR3 size: 14 residues. Germline CDR1 is MDHEN and CDR2 is SYDVKM. Trimming took off 8 bases at V and 0 bases at J, with 11 bases between the two ends.

V and J are TRBV6-1 and TRBJ1-3; TRBD1 agrees at 7 bases. Per germline, CDR1 MNHNS and CDR2 SASEGT. After removal of 4 bases from V and 4 bases from J, the junction contained 13 bases not matched to a gene. The CDR3 is made up of 17 amino acids. CDR3: CASSVATGTVIGNTIYF. In nucleotides, the CDR3 is TGTGCCAGCAGTGTAGCGACAGGGACCGTTATAGGAAACACCATATATTTT.